The 18 T cell receptor beta chains listed next were all sequenced from one sample in a study of blood T cell repertoires in COVID-19. Clones were read by immunoSEQ multiplex PCR, and TCRdb kept only the in-frame ones, dropping some. The sample comprises 100,000 or so clones, 88% of which are singletons, and around 6.5% rests with the top ten. Sequencing was carried out using peripheral blood. Receptors originate from an older woman with acute or convalescent COVID-19.

The V call is TRBV11-2, the J call TRBJ1-6; D may be TRBD1 (6 bases). CDR1 is SGHAT and CDR2 is FQNNGV in the germline V gene. The V end was cut by 6 bases, the J end by 10 bases, with 13 bases between. This CDR3 is 13 amino acids long. The CDR3 is CASRFLDSSPLHF. CDR3 bases: TGTGCCAGCAGATTTCTGGACAGCTCACCCCTCCACTTT. Full variable domain (remainder filled in from reference TRBV11-2 and TRBJ1-6): EAGVAQSPRYKIIEKRQSVAFWCNPISGHATLYWYQQILGQGPKLLIQFQNNGVVDDSQLPKDRFSAERLKGVDSTLKIQPAKLEDSAVYLCASRFLDSSPLHFGNGTRLTVT.

The chain has TRBV28 and TRBJ1-2; D gene uncertain. The V end lost 6 bases, the J end lost 4 bases, and 15 bases lay between the germline ends. The CDR3 length is 14 residues. Germline assignment: CDR1 MDHEN and CDR2 SYDVKM. The CDR3 sequence: CASSPAERFYGYTF. The CDR3 DNA follows: TGTGCCAGCAGCCCCGCAGAACGCTTCTATGGCTACACCTTC.

The chain combines TRBV20-1 with TRBJ1-2; no clear D. Trimming stripped 4 bases from V and 4 bases from J, with 7 bases between. The CDR3 totals 11 residues. Germline V gene data show CDR1 as DFQATT and CDR2 as SNEGSKA (reference sequence). Written as DNA, the CDR3 is TGCAGTGCTATAGCTGGCTATGGCTACACCTTC. It specifies CSAIAGYGYTF.

CDR3 sequence: CASATGEGVTEAFF. In DNA, the CDR3 is TGTGCCAGCGCAACTGGGGAGGGAGTCACTGAAGCTTTCTTT. J is TRBJ1-1 and V is TRBV27; D is unclear. In germline, CDR1 is MNHEY, CDR2 SMNVEV (reference sequence). Trimming took 8 bases from V and 4 from J, leaving 17 bases between them. The CDR3 runs 14 residues.

This chain uses TRBV20-1 with TRBJ1-6; the D gene is possibly TRBD1 (6 bases). Germline V gene lookup returns CDR1 DFQATT and CDR2 SNEGSKA (reference sequence). V gave up 3 bases and J gave up 7 bases, with 13 bases separating them. The CDR3 is made up of 14 amino acids. CDR3 region: CSASLSQGNSPLHF. For the CDR3, the DNA is TGCAGTGCTAGTCTGTCCCAGGGGAATTCACCCCTCCACTTT.

The chain joins TRBV18 to TRBJ1-2, with 10 positions matching TRBD1. Germline V gene lookup returns CDR1 KGHSH and CDR2 LQKENI. J was trimmed by 5 bases and V by 5 bases; bases with no gene match: 8. CDR3 length equals 15 residues. The CDR3 DNA follows: TGTGCCAGCTCAACAACGACGGGACAGGGGTATGGCTACACCTTC. Translation: CASSTTTGQGYGYTF.

The rearrangement joins TRBV28 to TRBJ1-1; D might be TRBD1 (6 bases). Trimming pared 7 bases from V and 5 bases from J, leaving 23 bases between. Germline V gene sequence: CDR1 MDHEN, CDR2 SYDVKM. The CDR3 is 16 residues long. The CDR3 spells CASTIGGRGGGTEAFF. The CDR3 region has the DNA TGTGCCAGCACCATAGGAGGCAGGGGAGGGGGGACTGAAGCTTTCTTT.

V usage is TRBV18 and J usage is TRBJ1-1; D gene uncertain. Trimming removed 6 bases at V and 2 bases at J, with 10 bases between. From germline, CDR1 is KGHSH and CDR2 LQKENI. The CDR3 covers 13 residues. The CDR3 spells CASSPQRNTEAFF. The CDR3 coding sequence is TGTGCCAGCTCCCCCCAGCGAAACACTGAAGCTTTCTTT.

The chain recombines TRBV6-4 with TRBJ1-1; 7 bases map to TRBD1. V was pared by 4 bases and J by 4 bases, with 12 bases of the junction left unmatched. Per germline, CDR1 MRHNA and CDR2 SNTAGT. The length of the CDR3 is 16 residues. The CDR3 nucleotides read TGTGCCAGCAGTGCGACAGGGAAGTCTGTGGGCACTGAAGCTTTCTTT. This codes for CASSATGKSVGTEAFF.

DNA for the CDR3: TGTGCCTGGAGTGTACAGGGGGGGAGGACAGATACGCAGTATTTT. Protein sequence: CAWSVQGGRTDTQYF. This chain connects TRBV30 to TRBJ2-3; possibly TRBD1 for D (8 bases). The CDR3 totals 15 residues. Per germline, CDR1 GTSNPN and CDR2 SVGIG (reference sequence). With 0 bases removed from V and 3 bases from J, the gap between germline ends came to 13 bases.

The chain combines TRBV7-9 with TRBJ1-4; 7 bases are shared with TRBD1. The CDR3 is made up of 15 amino acids. CDR1 is SEHNR, CDR2 FQNEAQ, per germline (reference sequence). With 6 bases clipped from V and 6 bases from J, the junction kept 10 bases outside the gene matches. This CDR3 is CASRPLDRTDEKLFF. CDR3 DNA sequence: TGTGCCAGCAGGCCTTTGGACAGGACGGATGAAAAACTGTTTTTT. Based on the CDR3 plus reference TRBV7-9 and TRBJ1-4, the full variable domain is DTGVSQNPRHKITKRGQNVTFRCDPISEHNRLYWYRQTLGQGPEFLTYFQNEAQLEKSRLLSDRFSAERPKGSFSTLEIQRTEQGDSAMYLCASRPLDRTDEKLFFGSGTQLSVL.

The V gene is TRBV3-1 (or the pseudogene TRBV3-2), the J gene TRBJ2-1; a weak D match, TRBD2 (6 bases). Germline CDR1 is LGHDT and CDR2 is YNNKEL (reference sequence). The CDR3 sequence is 16 residues long. V was shortened by 6 bases and J by 4 bases, with 19 bases between the two germline ends. For the CDR3, the DNA is TGTGCCAGCAGTGGGCTGCCGACTAGACGGTACAATGAGCAGTTCTTC. Its translation: CASSGLPTRRYNEQFF.

This clone has a single count. This sequence joins TRBV28 and TRBJ1-3; 11 bases match TRBD1. The CDR3 spans 17 residues. Per the germline V gene, CDR1 is MDHEN and CDR2 is SYDVKM. Trimming at V came to 4 bases and at J to 0 bases, leaving 5 bases not matched to a gene. CDR3 sequence (DNA): TGTGCCAGCAGTTACTCCGGGACAGGGGGCTCTGGAAACACCATATATTTT. Residues: CASSYSGTGGSGNTIYF.

Here the CDR3 reads CASSLGGTSGGYNEQFF. In DNA, the CDR3 is TGTGCCAGCAGCCTGGGAGGGACTAGCGGGGGTTACAATGAGCAGTTCTTC. The chain combines TRBV3-1 (or the pseudogene TRBV3-2) with TRBJ2-1, with 14 bases matching TRBD2. The CDR3 has 17 residues. V was clipped by 4 bases and J by 4 bases; unmatched bases: 6. Germline CDR1 LGHDT, CDR2 YNNKEL (reference sequence).

This chain links TRBV7-6 with TRBJ1-6; no firm D call. The CDR3 is made up of 17 amino acids. Trimming took off 3 bases at V and 10 bases at J, with 22 bases between the two ends. Germline V gene sequence: CDR1 SGHVS, CDR2 FNYEAQ. As DNA, the CDR3 is TGTGCCAGCAGCTTGAACACTCGGTTCGGCACAGTCTCACCCCTCCACTTT. Translating it yields CASSLNTRFGTVSPLHF.

The chain joins TRBV6-5 to TRBJ1-1; D is undetermined. Germline V lookup: CDR1 MNHEY, CDR2 SVGAGI. V was pared by 5 bases and J by 6 bases, with 13 bases between. The CDR3 runs to 13 residues. Written as DNA, the CDR3 is TGTGCCAGCAGTACCGTTAGGGAGGCTGAAGCTTTCTTT. It codes for CASSTVREAEAFF.

The CDR3 loop is CASSPLPGELFF. In DNA form, the CDR3 reads TGCGCCAGCAGCCCCCTACCCGGGGAGCTGTTTTTT. V is TRBV5-1 and J is TRBJ2-2; unclear D gene. CDR1 SGHRS and CDR2 YFSETQ come from the germline V gene. CDR3 length equals 12 residues. Trimming removed 4 bases at V and 6 bases at J, with 7 bases between.

V gene TRBV14 combines with J gene TRBJ2-2, with D maybe TRBD2 (6 bases). This CDR3 contains 14 residues. The ends were cut back, 2 bases at V and 5 bases at J, with 9 bases in the middle. In germline, CDR1 is SGHDN, CDR2 FVKESK. CDR3 sequence (DNA): TGTGCCAGCAGCCAAATCGGGAGAACCGGGGAGCTGTTTTTT. Its translation: CASSQIGRTGELFF.